What follows describes a single T cell receptor (beta chain). As for time point: peak reinfection, 3 to 8 weeks after reinfection detection. TCR sequencing was done directly ex vivo on sorted cells, without expansion in vitro. At all three reinfection time points, viable CD3+ CD8+ CD45RO- cells from a couple of donors served as controls. Repertoires were generated with immunoSEQ multiplex PCR, while TCRdb's copy carries only in-frame clones and drops some. Of over 2,000 clones listed, over 80% are singletons. The sample comes from a study of memory CD8 T cells in hepatitis C reinfection. Study-level background: A positive HCV RNA test after two negatives ≥60 days apart defined reinfection. Peak reinfection samples were taken 3 to 8 weeks after detection.

After removal of 7 bases from V and 4 bases from J, the junction contained 13 bases not matched to a gene. From germline, CDR1 is SQVTM and CDR2 ANQGSEA. CDR3 length: 16 residues. The source of this sequence is a man in his forties or fifties with hepatitis C virus infection. The chain couples TRBV29-1 to TRBJ2-6, with 7 bases aligning to TRBD1. The sample was naive CD8+ T cells sorted from blood. The CDR3 sequence: CSATGDPTGGANVLTF. The CDR3, as DNA: TGCAGCGCTACAGGGGACCCCACGGGGGGGGCCAACGTCCTGACTTTC.